This paragraph reports one T cell receptor beta chain. Antigen specificity is unknown. These data are taken from a study of CD8 T cells in ankylosing spondylitis. Study-wide results and caveats: Matched synovial fluid from ankylosing spondylitis patients was reported to be enriched for disease-linked clones. CD8+ disease-linked clones were present at relatively low frequencies in blood. There were earlier reports of some motif variants in reactive arthritis synovial fluid and blood. A motif in TCR beta, a set of roughly eight highly homologous variants, appeared characteristic of ankylosing spondylitis blood.

Germline CDR1 and CDR2: SGHRS and YFSETQ. The V gene lost 4 bases and the J gene lost 7 bases, with 18 bases spanning the gap. The CDR3 is 14 amino acids. 5'-RACE, quantitative and with molecular barcodes, yielded the TCR beta libraries. A single record per CDR3 protein comes from TCRdb applying MiXCR to the 5' RACE reads. The sample shows around 770,000 distinct CDR3 sequences, around 17% of them seen only once. The sequence derives from a male donor with ankylosing spondylitis. Source material: blood, either unsorted or a sorted T cell fraction (not recorded which). The chain combines TRBV5-1 with TRBJ2-7, with D maybe TRBD1 (5 bases). CDR3 DNA sequence: TGCGCCAGCAGCCTGACCCAGGGTCTGAGTGAGCAGTACTTC. Protein sequence: CASSLTQGLSEQYF.